This is a list of T cell receptor beta chains from one sample in a study of cytomegalovirus exposure and HLA in healthy donors. Profiled with immunoSEQ multiplex PCR; TCRdb holds only in-frame clones, not every one. Of 100,000 to 150,000 clones detected, roughly 72% appear once; the ten largest clones hold around 1.9%. The sequencing input was PBMCs. All receptors derive from a woman between 50 and 59 years old in good health and CMV-seronegative. Each CDR3 is given with its conserved first and last residue. Each record gives: V gene, D gene, clone size, J gene, CDR3 protein, CDR3 DNA. The D gene is left open where the match is weak. Only some rows state a clone size, as once, few, many or a class for expanded clones.

>TRBV5-1|.|.|TRBJ1-6
CASSLQDSGNSPLHF
TGCGCCAGCAGCCTCCAGGACTCGGGTAATTCACCCCTCCACTTT
>TRBV2|.|.|TRBJ1-1
CASSERLMNTEAFF
TGTGCCAGCAGTGAGAGGCTTATGAACACTGAAGCTTTCTTT
>TRBV7-2|TRBD1|.|TRBJ2-7
CASSHRTGSSYEQYF
TGTGCCAGCAGCCACCGGACAGGGAGCTCCTACGAGCAGTACTTC
>TRBV2|TRBD1|.|TRBJ2-5
CASLRQGQETQYF
TGTGCCAGCTTAAGACAGGGCCAAGAGACCCAGTACTTC
>TRBV27|TRBD1|once|TRBJ1-5
CASSLISGTGGGPQHF
TGTGCCAGCAGTCTAATCTCCGGGACAGGGGGGGGGCCCCAGCATTTT
>TRBV27|.|.|TRBJ1-1
CASSLEENTEAFF
TGTGCCAGCAGTTTAGAGGAGAACACTGAAGCTTTCTTT
>TRBV4-1|TRBD1|few|TRBJ1-2
CASSQGTGPTRYTF
TGCGCCAGCAGCCAAGGGACAGGGCCCACCCGCTACACCTTC
>TRBV27|.|.|TRBJ1-5
CASRGRTTENQPQHF
TGTGCCAGCAGGGGAAGGACAACGGAAAATCAGCCCCAGCATTTT
>TRBV4-1|TRBD2|.|TRBJ2-1
CASSPGTTPYNEQFF
TGCGCCAGCAGCCCCGGGACTACCCCCTACAATGAGCAGTTCTTC
>TRBV6-5|.|.|TRBJ1-1
CASSYSGATEAFF
TGTGCCAGCAGTTACTCGGGAGCTACTGAAGCTTTCTTT
>TRBV29-1|TRBD1|.|TRBJ1-2
CSVLGRQGALGYPF
TGCAGCGTCTTGGGGAGACAGGGGGCATTGGGCTACCCCTTC
>TRBV19|.|.|TRBJ2-3
CASSTVGQDTQYF
TGTGCCAGTAGCACCGTCGGTCAAGATACGCAGTATTTT
>TRBV7-9|.|.|TRBJ2-1
CASSSNFNEQFF
TGTGCCAGCAGCTCCAACTTCAATGAGCAGTTCTTC
>TRBV27|TRBD2|.|TRBJ2-5
CASSMAGRAGETQYF
TGTGCCAGCAGCATGGCGGGGAGGGCCGGGGAGACCCAGTACTTC
>TRBV6-5|TRBD2|.|TRBJ2-1
CASSTVAGNNEQFF
TGTGCCAGCAGTACGGTAGCGGGTAACAATGAGCAGTTCTTC
>TRBV30|TRBD1|.|TRBJ2-5
CAWSRGPRGLETQYF
TGTGCCTGGAGTCGCGGGCCCAGGGGGCTAGAGACCCAGTACTTC
>TRBV6-5|TRBD1|.|TRBJ2-7
CASRRGQGDEQYF
TGTGCCAGCAGACGTGGACAGGGGGACGAGCAGTACTTC
>TRBV19|.|once|TRBJ2-5
CASSEPGPRRGATQYF
TGTGCCAGTAGTGAACCGGGGCCCAGGAGGGGTGCGACCCAGTACTTC
>TRBV29-1|.|.|TRBJ2-3
CSGRTDTQYF
TGCAGCGGTCGGACAGATACGCAGTATTTT
>TRBV19|.|.|TRBJ1-2
CASRKENYGYTF
TGTGCCTCGAGGAAAGAGAACTATGGCTACACCTTC
>TRBV9|TRBD2|.|TRBJ2-1
CASSARLAGDYNEQFF
TGTGCCAGCAGCGCCCGACTAGCGGGGGACTACAATGAGCAGTTCTTC
>TRBV2|TRBD2|.|TRBJ2-2
CAGRAGGPTGELFF
TGTGCCGGAAGAGCGGGAGGGCCCACCGGGGAGCTGTTTTTT
>TRBV6-1|.|.|TRBJ2-2
CASSEAQGINTGELFF
TGTGCCAGCAGTGAAGCGCAGGGAATTAACACCGGGGAGCTGTTTTTT
>TRBV6-4|.|.|TRBJ2-2
CASSGQNTGELFF
TGTGCCAGCAGTGGGCAGAACACCGGGGAGCTGTTTTTT
>TRBV6-1|.|.|TRBJ2-5
CASSFGQQETQYF
TGTGCCAGCAGTTTCGGACAGCAAGAGACCCAGTACTTC